The next 21 T cell receptor beta chains were all read from a single sample in a study of Graves' ophthalmopathy and Graves' hyperthyroidism. The sequenced template was RNA, covering the TCR beta CDR3 region. First-round RT-PCR with HTBI primers preceded a second-round multiplex PCR. Each CDR3 protein gets one entry after TCRdb re-called the multiplex PCR reads with MiXCR. The sample has around 1,200,000 distinct CDR3 sequences, about two fifths seen once. What was sequenced was peripheral blood or thyroid tissue (not recorded which). Receptor source: an adult man with Graves' hyperthyroidism.

This clonotype was seen repeatedly, ten times or more. The chain couples TRBV11-2 to TRBJ1-2; possibly TRBD1 for D (6 bases). Per germline, CDR1 SGHAT and CDR2 FQNNGV. V was trimmed by 2 bases and J by 2 bases, leaving 15 bases between them. This CDR3 contains 16 residues. As DNA, the CDR3 is TGTGCCAGCAGCTTAAAGGGGGGCATCTTCAACTATGGCTACACCTTC. Translating it yields CASSLKGGIFNYGYTF.

V and J are TRBV11-2 and TRBJ2-7; D possibly corresponds to TRBD2 (6 bases). CDR3 length equals 15 residues. The V gene lost 6 bases and the J gene lost 4 bases, with 19 bases spanning the gap. Germline CDR1 reads SGHAT; CDR2 reads FQNNGV. The CDR3 spells CASRDWGTGSYEQYF. For the CDR3, the DNA is TGTGCCAGCAGGGATTGGGGGACTGGGTCTTACGAGCAGTACTTC. The full variable domain, in which reference TRBV11-2 and TRBJ2-7 provide the parts outside the CDR3, is EAGVAQSPRYKIIEKRQSVAFWCNPISGHATLYWYQQILGQGPKLLIQFQNNGVVDDSQLPKDRFSAERLKGVDSTLKIQPAKLEDSAVYLCASRDWGTGSYEQYFGPGTRLTVT.

This clonotype was recorded at least ten times. CDR3 nucleotide sequence: TGTGCCAGCAGCTTGATTTGGGCCGGCAGACTGAACACTGAAGCTTTCTTT. Translating gives CASSLIWAGRLNTEAFF. The genes are TRBV7-2 and TRBJ1-1; D remains ambiguous. Looked up from germline, CDR1 is SGHTA and CDR2 is FQGNSA. V was shortened by 3 bases and J by 0 bases, with 17 bases between the two germline ends. This CDR3 has 17 residues.

Notes on this clonotype: Since a much larger clone is just one base distant, this may be a read error. The J gene is TRBJ1-5, the V gene TRBV9, with 7 bases aligning to TRBD1. CDR3 length equals 17 residues. Losses at the gene ends were 1 base for V and 5 bases for J; bases not matched to a gene: 12. Germline loops: CDR1 SGDLS, CDR2 YYNGEE. CDR3 residues: CASSVRQGWALDQPQHF. CDR3 sequence (DNA): TGTGCCAGCAGCGTACGACAGGGTTGGGCATTGGATCAGCCCCAGCATTTT. Full variable domain (remainder filled in from reference TRBV9 and TRBJ1-5): DSGVTQTPKHLITATGQRVTLRCSPRSGDLSVYWYQQSLDQGLQFLIQYYNGEERAKGNILERFSAQQFPDLHSELNLSSLELGDSALYFCASSVRQGWALDQPQHFGDGTRLSIL.

J is TRBJ2-5 and V is TRBV2; D not resolved. Per germline, CDR1 SNHLY and CDR2 FYNNEI. This CDR3 spans 15 amino acids. Trimming took 6 bases from V and 9 from J, leaving 23 bases between them. CDR3 sequence reads: CASRGGVHINQPQYF. CDR3 nucleotides: TGTGCCAGCAGAGGTGGCGTACACATTAATCAGCCCCAGTACTTC. Complete variable domain (other parts from reference TRBV2 and TRBJ2-5): EPEVTQTPSHQVTQMGQEVILRCVPISNHLYFYWYRQILGQKVEFLVSFYNNEISEKSEIFDDQFSVERPDGSNFTLKIRSTKLEDSAMYFCASRGGVHINQPQYFGPGTRLLVL.

This chain uses TRBV7-8 with TRBJ1-5, with a weak D call TRBD1 (5 bases). The CDR3 length is 15 residues. CDR1 is SGHVS and CDR2 is FQNEAQ in the germline V gene. V was shortened by 7 bases and J by 4 bases, with 17 bases between the two germline ends. CDR3 amino acids: CASIEGPGSNQPQHF. The CDR3, as DNA: TGTGCCAGCATCGAGGGGCCGGGCTCTAATCAGCCCCAGCATTTT.

V and J are TRBV27 and TRBJ1-2; D is perhaps TRBD1 (5 bases). V was pared by 1 base and J by 7 bases, with 19 bases between. Per the germline V gene, CDR1 is MNHEY and CDR2 is SMNVEV (reference sequence). This CDR3 is 16 amino acids long. CDR3 coding DNA: TGTGCCAGCAGTTTATGGGGAGGGGTCGGTGGTGGTGGCTACACCTTC. It is translated as CASSLWGGVGGGGYTF.

J is TRBJ1-2 and V is TRBV4-2; no clear D gene. This CDR3 spans 13 amino acids. Trimming took 5 bases from V and 9 from J, leaving 16 bases between them. The germline gives CDR1 LGHNA, CDR2 YNFKEQ. CDR3 region: CASSLPRDYCYTF. Here the CDR3 DNA reads TGTGCCAGCAGCTTGCCCCGGGATTATTGCTACACCTTC.

This sequence joins TRBV5-6 and TRBJ1-4; 7 nucleotides agree with TRBD1. This CDR3 is 16 amino acids long. Germline V lookup: CDR1 SGHDT, CDR2 YYEEEE. V trimming: 5 bases; J trimming: 4 bases; junction bases outside the gene matches: 11. The CDR3 DNA sequence: TGTGCCAGCAGAAACTTCCGGACAGGAGATAATGAAAAACTGTTTTTT. It codes for CASRNFRTGDNEKLFF. Looking up the rest from reference TRBV5-6 and TRBJ1-4 gives the full variable domain: DAGVTQSPTHLIKTRGQQVTLRCSPKSGHDTVSWYQQALGQGPQFIFQYYEEEERQRGNFPDRFSGHQFPNYSSELNVNALLLGDSALYLCASRNFRTGDNEKLFFGSGTQLSVL.

Points on this clonotype: A much larger clone lies one base from this, so it may be a read error. The rearrangement uses TRBV10-2 and TRBJ1-5; TRBD1 agrees at 7 bases. The CDR3 spans 15 residues. Germline CDR1 WSHSY, CDR2 SAAADI. V shed 3 bases and J 4 bases; nucleotides not matched to a gene: 6. CDR3 in amino acids: CASSDDRDLNQPQHF. CDR3 nucleotide sequence: TGCGCCAGCAGTGACGACAGGGATCTTAATCAGCCCCAGCATTTT.

This clonotype was counted once. The DNA for the CDR3 is TGTGCCACCAGCAGAGGGACCGGGGATGGCTACACCTTC. It yields the protein CATSRGTGDGYTF. The chain links TRBV15 to TRBJ1-2; no firm D call. CDR3 length equals 13 residues. CDR1 LNHNV and CDR2 YYDKDF come from the germline V gene (reference sequence). Trimming left V 1 base short and J 6 bases short, with 9 bases between.

The chain recombines TRBV19 with TRBJ2-2; unclear D gene. There are 12 residues in the CDR3. V lost 2 bases, J lost 3 bases, and 1 base lay in between. Germline CDR1 LNHDA, CDR2 SQIVND (reference sequence). The CDR3 region has the DNA TGTGCCAGTAGTATACACACCGGGGAGCTGTTTTTT. Amino acids: CASSIHTGELFF.

This clonotype was recorded many times. The V call is TRBV29-1, the J call TRBJ2-7, with unresolved D. Looked up from germline, CDR1 is SQVTM and CDR2 is ANQGSEA. Between the trimmed V and J ends, which lost 1 base and 2 bases, there was a span of 6 bases. The CDR3 runs 12 residues. The CDR3 DNA reads as TGCAGCGTTGAAGGCCAGCCCTACGAGCAGTACTTC. Its translation: CSVEGQPYEQYF.

There are a few counts of this clonotype. V and J are TRBV29-1 and TRBJ2-3; 7 bases agree with TRBD1. The CDR3 runs 15 residues. With V trimmed by 2 bases and J by 5 bases, 10 bases remained unmatched. Per the germline V gene, CDR1 is SQVTM and CDR2 is ANQGSEA. This chain's CDR3 is CSVEQAQGVKDTQYF. CDR3 in DNA: TGCAGCGTTGAACAAGCGCAGGGGGTAAAAGATACGCAGTATTTT.

In the case of this clonotype: This may arise from a read error, as a much more abundant clone is one base away. The chain joins TRBV15 to TRBJ1-5, with 8 bases aligning to TRBD1. Germline CDR1 LNHNV, CDR2 YYDKDF (reference sequence). CDR3 length equals 16 residues. V lost 8 bases to trimming and J lost 3 bases; unmatched junction nucleotides: 12. CDR3 sequence (DNA): TGTGCCACCGGCCAAGGGACAGGTTTAAACAATCAGCCCCAGCATTTT. Its protein is CATGQGTGLNNQPQHF.

A word on this clonotype: A much larger clone lies one base from this, so it may be a read error. This chain uses TRBV20-1 with TRBJ1-1; D is perhaps TRBD1 (5 bases). The germline V gene encodes CDR1 DFQATT and CDR2 SNEGSKA (reference sequence). The CDR3 loop spans 12 amino acids. V was clipped by 1 base and J by 6 bases, with 9 bases between them. The CDR3 DNA sequence: TGCAGTGCTAGAGGACAGAGGGCTGAAGCTTTCTTT. It yields the protein CSARGQRAEAFF.

In this sample, this clonotype turned up many times. The chain couples TRBV24-1 to TRBJ1-5; D perhaps matches TRBD1 (5 bases). Germline V lookup: CDR1 KGHDR, CDR2 SFDVKD. Trimming took 7 bases from V and 1 from J, leaving 19 bases between them. The CDR3 has 17 amino acids. DNA for the CDR3: TGTGCCACCAGCGATCCGCGGGGCAGGGAGAGCAATCAGCCCCAGCATTTT. Its protein is CATSDPRGRESNQPQHF.

This clonotype was seen many times. The chain links TRBV5-4 to TRBJ2-5; 8 nucleotides agree with TRBD1. The germline CDR1 and CDR2 sequences are SGHNT and YYREEE (reference sequence). J gave up 5 bases and V 4 bases, and 7 bases lay outside the gene matches. The CDR3 has 14 residues. DNA of the CDR3: TGTGCCAGCAGCAGTCCAGGGGGCTATGAGACCCAGTACTTC. It translates to CASSSPGGYETQYF. Supplemented by reference TRBV5-4 and TRBJ2-5, the full variable domain reads ETGVTQSPTHLIKTRGQQVTLRCSSQSGHNTVSWYQQALGQGPQFIFQYYREEENGRGNFPPRFSGLQFPNYSSELNVNALELDDSALYLCASSSPGGYETQYFGPGTRLLVL.

This clonotype was seen only a few times. The chain carries TRBV5-6 and TRBJ1-2; no clear D. Germline CDR1 and CDR2: SGHDT and YYEEEE. The V end lost 5 bases, the J end lost 3 bases, and 14 bases lay between the germline ends. The CDR3 runs 14 residues. The CDR3 DNA is TGTGCCAGCAGTCGGACCCCGCCAGACTATGGCTACACCTTC. Protein sequence: CASSRTPPDYGYTF. Together with reference TRBV5-6 and TRBJ1-2, the CDR3 gives the full variable domain: DAGVTQSPTHLIKTRGQQVTLRCSPKSGHDTVSWYQQALGQGPQFIFQYYEEEERQRGNFPDRFSGHQFPNYSSELNVNALLLGDSALYLCASSRTPPDYGYTFGSGTRLTVV.

A note on this clonotype: A clone one base away is much larger, so this may be a read error. The rearrangement joins TRBV12-3 or TRBV12-4 to TRBJ1-1; D is unresolved. The CDR3 contains 14 residues. V was trimmed by 5 bases and J by 2 bases, leaving 12 bases between them. CDR3 DNA sequence: TGTGCCAGCAGTAACTCTCATGGAAACACTGAAGCTTTCTTT. Translation: CASSNSHGNTEAFF.

The V call is TRBV29-1, the J call TRBJ1-1; 7 nucleotides align to TRBD1. CDR3 length: 13 residues. Losses at the gene ends were 4 bases for V and 6 bases for J; bases not matched to a gene: 8. CDR1 SQVTM and CDR2 ANQGSEA come from the germline V gene. Here the CDR3 reads CSVGSDRAPEAFF. CDR3 sequence (DNA): TGCAGCGTTGGTTCCGACAGGGCCCCTGAAGCTTTCTTT.